This TCR beta chain appears in the sequencing data of a study of T and B cells in COVID-19 patients. Study background: The recovered patients had mostly mild to moderate COVID-19 with outpatient management.

Each TRB amplification used about 250-550 ng of genomic DNA from blood. TRB rearrangements were amplified by multiplex PCR with BIOMED2 TRB-A/B primers. Via MiXCR, TCRdb re-called the multiplex PCR reads, giving one row per CDR3 protein. The sample yields over 8,000 distinct CDR3 sequences, about 28% seen once. CDR1 and CDR2 from the germline V gene are SGHRS and YFSETQ. The CDR3 has 15 residues. The V segment lost 0 bases and the J segment 8 bases; nucleotides outside the gene matches: 7. The sample comprised blood. The genes are TRBV5-1 and TRBJ1-4; TRBD1 matches 7 bases. The clonotype comes from a human donor who had recovered from COVID-19. The CDR3 loop is CASSLGSAGGEKLFF. CDR3 bases: TGCGCCAGCAGCTTGGGATCCGCAGGGGGAGAAAAACTGTTTTTT.